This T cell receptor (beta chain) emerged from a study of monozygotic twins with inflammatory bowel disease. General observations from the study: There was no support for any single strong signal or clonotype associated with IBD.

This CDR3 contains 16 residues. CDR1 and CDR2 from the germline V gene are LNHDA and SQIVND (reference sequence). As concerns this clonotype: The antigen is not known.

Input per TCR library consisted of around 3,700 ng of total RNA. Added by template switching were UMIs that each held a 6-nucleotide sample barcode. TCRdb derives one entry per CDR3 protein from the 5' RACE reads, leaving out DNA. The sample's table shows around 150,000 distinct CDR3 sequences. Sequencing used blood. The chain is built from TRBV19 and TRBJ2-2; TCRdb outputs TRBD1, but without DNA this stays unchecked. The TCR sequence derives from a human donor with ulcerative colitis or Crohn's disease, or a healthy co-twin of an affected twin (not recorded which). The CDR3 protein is CASSIGQASNTGELFF.